Listed below are T cell receptor beta chains from one sample, sequenced in a study of PD-1 blockade in classical Hodgkin lymphoma. Clones were sequenced by immunoSEQ multiplex PCR, and TCRdb holds only the in-frame ones, with some missing. This sample has approximately 45,000 clones, with approximately 90% found just once. Sequencing was performed on peripheral blood mononuclear cells (PBMCs). The receptors shown here come from a human donor with classical Hodgkin lymphoma. Each CDR3 is given with its conserved first and last residue.

>TRBV18
CASSPSRQGSHEQYF
>TRBV19
CATRVRSGNTIYF
>TRBV9
CASSAHTGEPQHF
>TRBV4-1
CASSPTGTSGSYEQYF
>TRBV11-2
CASSRTSGSGIEQFF
>TRBV6-6
CASSQGTNEQFF
>TRBV14
CASSQWRGESETQYF
>TRBV5-1
CASSLADNEQFF
>TRBV19
CASSIGDWYNEQFF
>TRBV6-6
CASSSQGPQHF
>TRBV28
CASSGFGSYGYTF
>TRBV19
CASSEGGAGTEAFF
>TRBV5-1
CASSLDRLYGYTF
>TRBV29-1
CSVEARYNEQFF
>TRBV19
CASSATYRDPGELFF
>TRBV5-4
CASSQASGRIYNEQFF
>TRBV29-1
CSGLNTEAFF
>TRBV18
CASSPSLAGPGELFF
>TRBV19
CASSMAGEDTEAFF
>TRBV2
CASSPDVTYEQYF
>TRBV4-1
CASTPRGMIMNTEAFF
>TRBV9
CASSGSAPADDEQFF
>TRBV11-2
CASSLGISSGNTIYF
>TRBV6-1
CALSQGVAETQYF
>TRBV25-1
CASSETRHEQYF
>TRBV10-3
CAISVTSNTEAFF
>TRBV7-9
CASSLGQGSRTDTQYF
>TRBV5-1
CASSSRRKGDGYTF
>TRBV5-4
CASSLEGWDRVNEQFF
>TRBV18
CASRAPTNEKLFF
>TRBV6-1
CASSDPTGGKTQYF
>TRBV2
CASSERQTQETQYF
>TRBV18
CASSPGSVGNTIYF
>TRBV6-1
CASSEYGAGDNGYTF
>TRBV6-5
CASSYGTGIGDTIYF
>TRBV2
CASSRDRVVAFF
>TRBV11-3
CASSLEGNEQFF
>TRBV5-1
CASSTQSSGNTIYF
>TRBV7-9
CASSLLRDRGHEQYF
>TRBV7-6
CASSLGTLSTDTQYF
>TRBV2
CASSVQDRGNQPQHF
>TRBV19
CASSKGQGETEAFF
>TRBV7-9
CASSLGTFDNQPQHF
>TRBV7-7
CASSASGWETQYF
>TRBV19
CASNLGRELFF
>TRBV6-1
CASSDQRAGNGQPQHF
>TRBV19
CASSQALTGAGTDTQYF
>TRBV4-2
CASSQDAHRDQETQYF
>TRBV19
CASSSVGGNTIYF
>TRBV4-1
CASSQESQTNYGYTF
>TRBV28
CASNSGNGAYEQYF
>TRBV5-5
CASSFGGAYSEAFF
>TRBV28
CASSGTSGFFRTQYF
>TRBV6-6
CASSSGGSIQYF
>TRBV9
CASSAPRGSSGNTIYF
>TRBV5-8
CASSSDVIQETQYF
>TRBV7-6
CASSLALKGREQFF
>TRBV28
CATRGADSGNTIYF
>TRBV9
CASSVVPSYEQFF
>TRBV10-3
CAIRGDSGSSTDTQYF